This T cell receptor beta chain was obtained from a study of early T cells in non-severe SARS-CoV-2 infection. The V segment lost 4 bases and the J segment 2 bases; nucleotides outside the gene matches: 7. This CDR3 has 15 amino acids. CDR1 and CDR2 from the germline V gene are LGHDT and YNNKEL (reference sequence). Individual cDNA molecules carried attached unique molecular identifiers. Via MiXCR, TCRdb re-called the 5' RACE reads, giving one row per CDR3 protein. The table includes approximately 32,000 distinct CDR3 sequences, around 6% detected once. Many counts were recorded for this clonotype. The sample was whole blood. This TCR came from an adult who was a healthcare worker with PCR-confirmed SARS-CoV-2 infection or an uninfected control (not recorded which). The V gene is TRBV3-1, the J gene TRBJ2-7; 8 nucleotides line up with TRBD1. The CDR3 region has the DNA TGTGCCAGCAGCCCGGGGACAGGCTTACCCTACGAGCAGTACTTC. This gives the protein CASSPGTGLPYEQYF.